This paragraph reports one T cell receptor (beta chain). Its antigen is as yet unknown. This sample was included in a study of cytomegalovirus exposure and HLA in healthy donors. Overall study results and limits: The tendency of first-cohort TCR clusters to co-occur in the 100 to 150 validation repertoires emerged from a later analysis. Both high specificity and high sensitivity reportedly marked the classifier's diagnosis of cytomegalovirus status. Testing in vitro showed a few CMV-associated chains specific for CMV antigens.

Germline CDR1 reads SGHKS; CDR2 reads YYEKEE (reference sequence). V gave up 0 bases and J gave up 4 bases; unmatched junction bases: 3. The CDR3 length is 15 residues. Some clones are missing from TCRdb's copy, which holds only in-frame ones; the method was immunoSEQ multiplex PCR. The repertoire includes 90,000 to 100,000 clones, around 93% of them detected once, and around 1.1% sits in the top ten. J is TRBJ2-5 and V is TRBV5-5, with 10 positions matching TRBD1. The source is a woman in her 30s in good health and CMV-seropositive. The material sequenced was PBMCs. The DNA for the CDR3 is TGTGCCAGCAGCTTGGGACAGGGGGCTCGAGAGACCCAGTACTTC. This translates into CASSLGQGARETQYF.